The 25 T cell receptor beta chains below were found in one sample sequenced in a study of cytomegalovirus exposure and HLA in healthy donors. PCR involved 60 Vbeta and 13 Jbeta primers. Assay used: immunoSEQ multiplex PCR; TCRdb lists only in-frame clones, some missing. Found here are about 200,000 clones, 82% of them singletons; the top ten hold approximately 6.5%. Material for sequencing was PBMCs. The source is a man between 35 and 55 years old in good health and CMV-seropositive.

CDR3 sequence: CASSGTSDRDTQYF. The CDR3 bases are TGTGCCAGCAGTGGGACTAGCGATAGGGATACGCAGTATTTT. V gene TRBV2 combines with J gene TRBJ2-3, with 9 bases that match TRBD2. Germline V gene lookup returns CDR1 SNHLY and CDR2 FYNNEI. There are 14 residues in the CDR3. With 4 bases clipped from V and 6 bases from J, the junction kept 5 bases outside the gene matches.

The chain joins TRBV6-5 to TRBJ1-1, with TRBD1 matching 7 bases. This CDR3 is built from 14 residues. The junction had 6 bases not matched to a gene; V was cut back by 5 bases and J by 3 bases. CDR1 and CDR2 from the germline V gene are MNHEY and SVGAGI. In nucleotides, the CDR3 is TGTGCCAGCAGTGAGTTCACAGGGGACACTGAAGCTTTCTTT. It yields the protein CASSEFTGDTEAFF.

The DNA for the CDR3 is TGTGCCAGCTCAAATTCGGTGAATGAGCAGTTCTTC. This encodes CASSNSVNEQFF. The chain links TRBV18 to TRBJ2-1; D is ambiguous. With 5 bases removed from V and 7 bases from J, the gap between germline ends came to 9 bases. CDR1 KGHSH and CDR2 LQKENI come from the germline V gene. The CDR3 covers 12 residues.

This chain links TRBV6-5 with TRBJ1-1; tentative D call: TRBD1 (5 bases). The germline gives CDR1 MNHEY, CDR2 SVGAGI. Trimming removed 6 bases from V and 4 bases from J, with 15 bases in between. This CDR3 is built from 14 residues. The CDR3 here is CASSRGWGGTEAFF. CDR3 nucleotides: TGTGCCAGCAGCCGGGGGTGGGGAGGCACTGAAGCTTTCTTT.

The chain recombines TRBV5-4 with TRBJ2-5, with 7 bases matching TRBD1. The last part of the DNA fits TRBJ2-7 better; the J call may be wrong. This CDR3 contains 15 residues. Germline CDR1 is SGHNT and CDR2 is YYREEE (reference sequence). CDR3 loop: CASSLPGQSTYEQYF. CDR3 DNA sequence: TGTGCCAGCAGCTTGCCGGGACAGAGTACCTACGAGCAGTACTTC.

This clone has a handful of counts. The CDR3 protein is CASSPDRGAEQYF. In DNA, the CDR3 is TGTGCCAGCTCACCCGACAGGGGGGCCGAGCAGTACTTC. The chain is built from TRBV18 and TRBJ2-7, with TRBD1 matching over 9 bases. The CDR3 contains 13 residues. The germline V gene has CDR1 KGHSH and CDR2 LQKENI. V was clipped by 3 bases and J by 6 bases; unmatched bases: 3.

This clone was seen once. The chain couples TRBV27 to TRBJ2-5, with 7 bases that match TRBD2. Germline V lookup: CDR1 MNHEY, CDR2 SMNVEV (reference sequence). The J segment lost 3 bases and the V segment lost 5 bases, leaving 3 bases of the junction unmatched. The CDR3 has 13 residues. The CDR3 region is CASSLRGEETQYF. CDR3 bases: TGTGCCAGCAGTCTCCGGGGGGAAGAGACCCAGTACTTC.

This clone was recorded only once. V is TRBV7-3 and J is TRBJ2-1; a possible D gene is TRBD2 (6 bases). The V end lost 4 bases, the J end lost 7 bases, and 11 bases lay between the germline ends. Per the germline V gene, CDR1 is SGHTA and CDR2 is FQGTGA. This CDR3 region has 13 residues. The CDR3 nucleotides are TGTGCCAGCAGCTCGACCGGGAGAAATGAGCAGTTCTTC. It yields the protein CASSSTGRNEQFF.

The rearrangement joins TRBV9 to TRBJ2-1; D may be TRBD2 (5 bases). Trimming removed 0 bases from V and 5 bases from J, with 12 bases in between. This CDR3 spans 15 amino acids. Per germline, CDR1 SGDLS and CDR2 YYNGEE. CDR3 DNA: TGTGCCAGCAGCGTAGGTCGGACTCCTAACAATGAGCAGTTCTTC. Translating it yields CASSVGRTPNNEQFF.

The V gene is TRBV10-1, the J gene TRBJ2-2; tentative D call: TRBD2 (6 bases). Germline V gene data show CDR1 as WNHNN and CDR2 as SYGVQD (reference sequence). The CDR3 loop spans 14 amino acids. The V end lost 4 bases, the J end lost 4 bases, and 10 bases lay between the germline ends. CDR3 DNA sequence: TGCGCCAGCAGTGCGGGGGTTCGCACCGGGGAGCTGTTTTTT. Its protein is CASSAGVRTGELFF.

CDR3 sequence reads: CASSLMRQETQYF. The CDR3 DNA reads TGTGCCAGCAGTTTGATGAGGCAAGAGACCCAGTACTTC. This chain joins TRBV6-5 and TRBJ2-5, with unresolved D. The germline V gene has CDR1 MNHEY and CDR2 SVGAGI. V was trimmed by 4 bases and J by 2 bases, leaving 8 bases between them. The CDR3 extends over 13 amino acids.

The chain combines TRBV19 with TRBJ1-5; D is ambiguous. V was shortened by 7 bases and J by 5 bases, with 12 bases between the two germline ends. The CDR3 runs 13 residues. CDR1 and CDR2 (germline): LNHDA, SQIVND (reference sequence). CDR3 coding DNA: TGTGCCAGTACCCTTCTAGGTGATCAGCCCCAGCATTTT. Its translation: CASTLLGDQPQHF.

This chain connects TRBV7-9 to TRBJ1-4, with 8 bases matching TRBD1. The germline CDR1 and CDR2 sequences are SEHNR and FQNEAQ (reference sequence). V shed 0 bases and J 5 bases; nucleotides not matched to a gene: 5. The CDR3 totals 16 residues. The CDR3 loop is CASSLAHRGSNEKLFF. CDR3 sequence (DNA): TGTGCCAGCAGCTTAGCCCACAGGGGGTCAAATGAAAAACTGTTTTTT.

The V and J genes are TRBV7-8 and TRBJ2-1; maybe TRBD2 (5 bases). The germline gives CDR1 SGHVS, CDR2 FQNEAQ. The CDR3 loop spans 13 amino acids. V was shortened by 1 base and J by 8 bases, with 9 bases between the two germline ends. In nucleotides, the CDR3 is TGTGCCAGCAGCTTAGACGGGAACTATGAGCAGTTCTTC. This encodes CASSLDGNYEQFF.

This chain links TRBV7-3 with TRBJ2-2, with TRBD2 identical over 12 bases. This CDR3 is built from 18 residues. V lost 4 bases, J lost 0 bases, and 6 bases stayed unmatched. CDR1 is SGHTA, CDR2 FQGTGA, per germline. Here the CDR3 DNA reads TGTGCCAGCAGCTCCCGACTAGCGGGAGCCGCGAACACCGGGGAGCTGTTTTTT. It codes for CASSSRLAGAANTGELFF.

There are a few counts of this clone. This chain links TRBV5-4 with TRBJ2-3, with 7 bases that match TRBD2. The V gene's germline CDR1 is SGHNT and CDR2 YYREEE (reference sequence). V lost 3 bases and J lost 2; bases outside the gene matches: 9. The CDR3 is made up of 16 amino acids. The CDR3 sequence: CASSSRRGSLTDTQYF. DNA of the CDR3: TGTGCCAGCAGCTCCCGGCGCGGGAGTCTCACAGATACGCAGTATTTT.

The V call is TRBV4-2, the J call TRBJ1-2, with D unresolved. CDR1 is LGHNA and CDR2 is YNFKEQ in the germline V gene. This CDR3 is 15 amino acids long. Trimming took 1 base from V and 3 from J, leaving 12 bases between them. CDR3 protein: CASSQGGDWHYGYTF. In nucleotides, the CDR3 is TGTGCCAGCAGCCAAGGAGGAGACTGGCACTATGGCTACACCTTC.

CDR3: CASSLLAQETQYF. The CDR3 DNA reads as TGTGCCAGCAGCCTTCTAGCTCAAGAGACCCAGTACTTC. The chain links TRBV7-3 to TRBJ2-5; a possible D gene is TRBD2 (5 bases). The CDR3 runs 13 residues. The germline V and J ends were trimmed by 5 bases and 2 bases, with 9 bases remaining between them. Germline lookup yields CDR1 SGHTA and CDR2 FQGTGA.

This CDR3 is CAWSEVAGGPRGQFF. The DNA for the CDR3 is TGTGCCTGGAGTGAGGTAGCGGGAGGCCCGCGGGGGCAGTTCTTC. The chain links TRBV30 to TRBJ2-1, with 10 bases that match TRBD2. Germline trimming cut 1 base from V and 12 bases from J; bases unmatched to any gene: 12. This CDR3 has 15 residues. The V gene's germline CDR1 is GTSNPN and CDR2 SVGIG (reference sequence).

The rearrangement links TRBV9 to TRBJ2-5; D perhaps matches TRBD1 (6 bases). The CDR3 sequence is 14 residues long. Germline CDR1 reads SGDLS; CDR2 reads YYNGEE. The V and J ends lost 0 bases and 4 bases respectively, with 10 bases between them. The CDR3 region has the DNA TGTGCCAGCAGCGTAGAAGGGGGTGGAGAGACCCAGTACTTC. Its translation: CASSVEGGGETQYF.

This clone occurred a few times. The V gene is TRBV5-1, the J gene TRBJ2-7, with 8 bases lining up with TRBD2. Looked up from germline, CDR1 is SGHRS and CDR2 is YFSETQ. The V gene end was trimmed by 0 bases and the J gene end by 2 bases; junction bases not matched to a gene: 4. The CDR3 extends over 15 amino acids. CDR3 coding DNA: TGCGCCAGCAGCTTGGCCCCGGGAGGGACCTACGAGCAGTACTTC. Protein sequence: CASSLAPGGTYEQYF.

J is TRBJ1-5 and V is TRBV19; D unclear. Germline V gives CDR1 LNHDA, CDR2 SQIVND (reference sequence). The CDR3 is 15 residues long. The ends were cut back, 7 bases at V and 4 bases at J, with 17 bases in the middle. CDR3 sequence reads: CASTTTKAANQPQHF. In DNA, the CDR3 is TGTGCCAGTACCACTACCAAGGCAGCTAATCAGCCCCAGCATTTT. The full variable domain, its missing parts supplied by reference TRBV19 and TRBJ1-5, is DGGITQSPKYLFRKEGQNVTLSCEQNLNHDAMYWYRQDPGQGLRLIYYSQIVNDFQKGDIAEGYSVSREKKESFPLTVTSAQKNPTAFYLCASTTTKAANQPQHFGDGTRLSIL.

This rearrangement joins TRBV6-1 to TRBJ2-2, with D hard to call. The CDR3 contains 13 residues. CDR1 is MNHNS, CDR2 SASEGT, per germline. V was trimmed by 2 bases and J by 4 bases, leaving 5 bases between them. The CDR3 sequence: CASSERFTGELFF. In DNA form, the CDR3 reads TGTGCCAGCAGTGAACGGTTCACCGGGGAGCTGTTTTTT.

The chain has TRBV16 and TRBJ2-1, with TRBD2 matching 8 bases. Trimming cost V 1 base and J 10 bases; bases outside gene matches: 9. The CDR3 is 15 residues long. From germline, CDR1 is KGHSY and CDR2 FQNENV. CDR3 amino acids: CASSQLSGLGWEQFF. The CDR3 DNA reads TGTGCCAGCAGCCAATTATCGGGACTAGGTTGGGAGCAGTTCTTC.

The rearrangement joins TRBV6-5 to TRBJ2-2; 7 bases are shared with TRBD2. The germline gives CDR1 MNHEY, CDR2 SVGAGI. Trimming removed 2 bases from V and 5 bases from J; junction bases left unmatched: 5. The CDR3 contains 15 residues. The CDR3, as DNA: TGTGCCAGCAGTTACGAGGGACTAAGAACCGGGGAGCTGTTTTTT. It is translated as CASSYEGLRTGELFF.